This entry lists 26 T cell receptor beta chains sequenced from one sample in a study of beta chain features in type 1 diabetes. Every isolated RNA sample was fully reverse transcribed, so sequencing captured expressed TCRB transcripts. Assay used: immunoSEQ multiplex PCR; TCRdb lists only in-frame clones, some missing. The data hold over 120,000 clones, with 9% to 9.5% observed a single time. Sequenced: central memory CD4+ T cells from blood. The origin of the receptors is a man between 18 and 35 years old in good health.

This clone was observed a handful of times. V and J are TRBV5-5 and TRBJ2-7, with 9 bases lining up with TRBD1. The CDR3 has 15 residues. V dropped 4 bases and J dropped 2; count of bases not matched to a gene: 7. CDR1 is SGHKS, CDR2 YYEKEE, per germline (reference sequence). The CDR3 is CASSPGTGSAYEQYF. CDR3 DNA sequence: TGTGCCAGCAGCCCCGGGACAGGGTCTGCCTACGAGCAGTACTTC.

This clone was counted only a few times. V and J are TRBV27 and TRBJ2-7; D possibly corresponds to TRBD2 (7 bases). From germline, CDR1 is MNHEY and CDR2 SMNVEV (reference sequence). The CDR3 runs 17 residues. Trimming removed 3 bases at V and 3 bases at J, with 21 bases between. The CDR3 nucleotides are TGTGCCAGCAGTTTGGGGGGGCCTGTGAGTTTCTACTACGAGCAGTACTTC. Translating it yields CASSLGGPVSFYYEQYF.

This clone was seen only a few times. The chain uses TRBV7-9 and TRBJ2-3; 10 bases agree with TRBD2. This CDR3 region has 16 residues. CDR1 is SEHNR and CDR2 is FQNEAQ in the germline V gene (reference sequence). The junction had 7 bases not matched to a gene; V was cut back by 4 bases and J by 3 bases. The CDR3 sequence: CASSYDSGGRTDTQYF. The CDR3 bases are TGTGCCAGCAGCTACGATAGCGGGGGGCGAACAGATACGCAGTATTTT.

This sequence joins TRBV6-1 and TRBJ2-7, with 8 positions matching TRBD1. This CDR3 has 16 amino acids. V was clipped by 2 bases and J by 3 bases; unmatched bases: 9. Germline V lookup: CDR1 MNHNS, CDR2 SASEGT. This CDR3 is CASSEKFLDRDYEQYF. Written as DNA, the CDR3 is TGTGCCAGCAGTGAAAAGTTCCTGGACAGGGACTACGAGCAGTACTTC.

The J gene is TRBJ1-5, the V gene TRBV9; 11 nucleotides align to TRBD1. Losses at the gene ends were 4 bases for V and 6 bases for J; bases not matched to a gene: 6. Looked up from germline, CDR1 is SGDLS and CDR2 is YYNGEE. The CDR3 spans 15 residues. The DNA of the CDR3 is TGTGCCAGCAGCCCGGACAGGGGGCCCGGTCAGCCCCAGCATTTT. This gives the protein CASSPDRGPGQPQHF.

This clone showed up many times. The chain couples TRBV19 to TRBJ2-1; 10 nucleotides align to TRBD1. The CDR3 is made up of 15 amino acids. Trimming took 9 bases from V and 8 from J; bases not matched to a gene: 13. Germline-derived CDR1 and CDR2 are LNHDA and SQIVND (reference sequence). Here the CDR3 DNA reads TGTGCCAGCACACGATCCGGGACAGGGGTTCATGAGCAGTTCTTC. As protein: CASTRSGTGVHEQFF.

This clone was detected ten times or more. Within the sample, other DNA sequences also encode this same CDR3. This sequence joins TRBV4-3 and TRBJ1-5, with 8 bases fitting TRBD1. In germline, CDR1 is LGHNA, CDR2 YSLEER. This CDR3 region has 16 residues. The J segment lost 6 bases and the V segment lost 0 bases, leaving 7 bases of the junction unmatched. CDR3 nucleotides: TGCGCCAGCAGCCAAGATTTCCAGGGGGCAGGTCAGCCCCAGCATTTT. It is translated as CASSQDFQGAGQPQHF.

The chain carries TRBV7-8 and TRBJ1-4, with a possible D match to TRBD1 (5 bases). The germline V gene encodes CDR1 SGHVS and CDR2 FQNEAQ. This CDR3 comprises 16 residues. Trimming took off 3 bases at V and 5 bases at J, with 16 bases between the two ends. CDR3 protein: CASSFTGVGKNEKLFF. The CDR3 region has the DNA TGTGCCAGCAGCTTCACGGGGGTTGGAAAAAATGAAAAACTGTTTTTT.

The V gene is TRBV25-1, the J gene TRBJ2-1; 11 nucleotides agree with TRBD1. V trimming: 8 bases; J trimming: 4 bases; junction bases outside the gene matches: 7. CDR3 length: 15 residues. The germline gives CDR1 MGHDK, CDR2 SYGVNS. The CDR3: CASQPGQGGYNEQFF. The CDR3 DNA reads TGTGCCAGCCAACCGGGACAGGGGGGGTACAATGAGCAGTTCTTC.

The rearrangement links TRBV19 to TRBJ2-3, with D unclear. Germline CDR1 is LNHDA and CDR2 is SQIVND (reference sequence). The CDR3 has 13 residues. V lost 3 bases to trimming and J lost 0 bases, with 4 bases between them. In nucleotides, the CDR3 is TGTGCCAGTAGTATGACAAGCACAGATACGCAGTATTTT. This encodes CASSMTSTDTQYF.

This clone was counted between two and nine times. The gene calls are TRBV28 and TRBJ2-3; D not certain. The V and J ends lost 1 base and 2 bases respectively, with 4 bases between them. Germline V lookup: CDR1 MDHEN, CDR2 SYDVKM. This CDR3 has 13 residues. The CDR3 region is CASSLSYTDTQYF. CDR3 bases: TGTGCCAGCAGTTTATCCTACACAGATACGCAGTATTTT.

This clone was counted between two and nine times. The chain combines TRBV4-2 with TRBJ2-3; TRBD2 matches 11 bases. Germline CDR1 is LGHNA and CDR2 is YNFKEQ. Germline trimming cut 4 bases from V and 3 bases from J; bases unmatched to any gene: 6. This CDR3 contains 16 residues. The CDR3, as DNA: TGTGCCAGCAGCCCCCCCGCTAGCGGGGGGACAGATACGCAGTATTTT. It codes for CASSPPASGGTDTQYF.

V gene TRBV30 combines with J gene TRBJ1-1; D gene ambiguous. This CDR3 contains 13 residues. Looked up from germline, CDR1 is GTSNPN and CDR2 is SVGIG (reference sequence). V dropped 0 bases and J dropped 1 base, with 6 bases sitting between them. The DNA of the CDR3 is TGTGCCTGGAGTGTGGAGGGGAACACTGAAGCTTTCTTT. Protein sequence: CAWSVEGNTEAFF. The full variable domain, in which reference TRBV30 and TRBJ1-1 provide the parts outside the CDR3, is SQTIHQWPATLVQPVGSPLSLECTVEGTSNPNLYWYRQAAGRGLQLLFYSVGIGQISSEVPQNLSASRPQDRQFILSSKKLLLSDSGFYLCAWSVEGNTEAFFGQGTRLTVV.

In this sample, this clone turned up a few times. This chain joins TRBV5-1 and TRBJ1-3, with unresolved D. V gave up 3 bases and J gave up 0 bases, with 10 bases separating them. This CDR3 contains 15 residues. Germline-derived CDR1 and CDR2 are SGHRS and YFSETQ. In DNA, the CDR3 is TGCGCCAGCAGCTCGGACGGGAGCTCTGGAAACACCATATATTTT. This translates into CASSSDGSSGNTIYF.

V gene TRBV19 combines with J gene TRBJ1-5, with a possible D match to TRBD1 (5 bases). Germline CDR1 is LNHDA and CDR2 is SQIVND (reference sequence). CDR3 length: 19 residues. V lost 6 bases to trimming and J lost 8 bases, with 32 bases between them. The CDR3 loop is CASSSPRAGSSSEEEPQHF. The CDR3 DNA is TGTGCCAGTAGCTCCCCCAGGGCAGGGTCGAGTTCTGAAGAAGAGCCCCAGCATTTT.

This clone appeared a few times. The rearrangement links TRBV6-1 to TRBJ2-1; 15 bases agree with TRBD2. Germline CDR1 is MNHNS and CDR2 is SASEGT. J lost 1 base, V lost 4 bases, and 11 bases had no gene match. This CDR3 spans 20 amino acids. Here the CDR3 DNA reads TGTGCCAGCAGTGGAAAAGAGGGACTAGCGGGGGGCAGGTCCTACAATGAGCAGTTCTTC. Encoded protein: CASSGKEGLAGGRSYNEQFF.

This clone was seen a handful of times. The same CDR3 arises from other DNA sequences in this sample as well. The genes are TRBV30 and TRBJ2-7; perhaps TRBD2 as D (6 bases). Germline V gives CDR1 GTSNPN, CDR2 SVGIG (reference sequence). Trimming stripped 0 bases from V and 7 bases from J, with 10 bases between. This CDR3 is built from 12 residues. The chain's CDR3 is CAWSVRGGEQYF. The CDR3 nucleotides read TGTGCCTGGAGTGTGCGGGGCGGAGAGCAGTACTTC. Based on the CDR3 plus reference TRBV30 and TRBJ2-7, the full variable domain is SQTIHQWPATLVQPVGSPLSLECTVEGTSNPNLYWYRQAAGRGLQLLFYSVGIGQISSEVPQNLSASRPQDRQFILSSKKLLLSDSGFYLCAWSVRGGEQYFGPGTRLTVT.

The chain combines TRBV18 with TRBJ2-5; weak D call: TRBD1 (6 bases). CDR1 and CDR2 (germline): KGHSH, LQKENI. V lost 4 bases and J 2 bases, leaving 8 bases between the germline ends. The CDR3 consists of 13 residues. The DNA for the CDR3 is TGTGCCAGCTCACGCGGACAGCAAGAGACCCAGTACTTC. Amino acid sequence: CASSRGQQETQYF.

V and J are TRBV7-2 and TRBJ2-7, with 9 bases aligning to TRBD1. Unmatched junction bases numbered 11, after V lost 5 bases and J lost 6 bases. The CDR3 is 15 residues long. The V gene's germline CDR1 is SGHTA and CDR2 FQGNSA. The CDR3 loop is CASSPRTGEGIEQYF. The CDR3 nucleotides are TGTGCCAGCAGCCCCCGGACAGGGGAGGGTATCGAGCAGTACTTC.

This clone was counted at least ten times. This chain connects TRBV28 to TRBJ2-5; D might be TRBD1 (5 bases). CDR3 length: 15 residues. Deletions cut 1 base from V and 4 bases from J, with 13 bases between. Germline V gene lookup returns CDR1 MDHEN and CDR2 SYDVKM. CDR3 nucleotides: TGTGCCAGCAGTTTATCCGCCCAGGGCACAGAGACCCAGTACTTC. It translates to CASSLSAQGTETQYF.

This clone appeared a few times. The chain's CDR3 is CASSFTEYNEQFF. In nucleotides, the CDR3 is TGTGCCAGCAGCTTTACAGAGTACAATGAGCAGTTCTTC. The chain couples TRBV5-4 to TRBJ2-7; no clear D gene. The tail of the sequence fits TRBJ2-1 better, so the J call may be wrong. CDR1 is SGHNT, CDR2 YYREEE, per germline (reference sequence). The CDR3 consists of 13 residues.

This clone was picked up a small number of times. The V and J genes are TRBV2 and TRBJ1-6; D possibly corresponds to TRBD1 (5 bases). CDR1 SNHLY and CDR2 FYNNEI come from the germline V gene. This CDR3 is built from 13 residues. V lost 3 bases to trimming and J lost 9 bases, with 9 bases between them. The CDR3 reads CASSETRASPLHF. CDR3 in DNA: TGTGCCAGCAGTGAGACCAGGGCTTCACCCCTCCACTTT.

The V call is TRBV9, the J call TRBJ2-6; possibly TRBD1 for D (6 bases). V lost 5 bases and J lost 0, with 12 bases in between. Germline lookup yields CDR1 SGDLS and CDR2 YYNGEE. CDR3 length equals 16 residues. The DNA of the CDR3 is TGTGCCAGCAGTCTTAAGGGGGTCTCTGGGGCCAACGTCCTGACTTTC. Translation gives CASSLKGVSGANVLTF.

This clone came up a few times. This chain joins TRBV7-9 and TRBJ2-7, with 11 nucleotides matching TRBD1. The V and J ends lost 4 bases and 4 bases, in that order; junction bases with no gene match: 6. The CDR3 length is 15 residues. Germline CDR1 is SEHNR and CDR2 is FQNEAQ (reference sequence). CDR3 in amino acids: CASSSGQGAWYEQYF. Written as DNA, the CDR3 is TGTGCCAGCAGCTCCGGACAGGGGGCTTGGTACGAGCAGTACTTC.

The V and J genes are TRBV15 and TRBJ2-2; D is unresolved. In germline, CDR1 is LNHNV, CDR2 YYDKDF (reference sequence). The CDR3 runs 13 residues. Between the trimmed V and J ends, which lost 9 bases and 6 bases, there was a span of 14 bases. The CDR3 here is CATSYSQAGELFF. DNA of the CDR3: TGTGCCACAAGTTACTCCCAGGCCGGGGAGCTGTTTTTT.

This clone was seen a handful of times. The chain employs TRBV9 and TRBJ2-3, with 9 bases matching TRBD2. CDR1 SGDLS and CDR2 YYNGEE come from the germline V gene. This CDR3 has 14 amino acids. The V and J ends lost 0 bases and 6 bases, in that order; junction bases with no gene match: 2. CDR3 sequence reads: CASSVVGTSDTQYF. CDR3 coding DNA: TGTGCCAGCAGCGTAGTCGGGACTAGCGATACGCAGTATTTT.